This T cell receptor beta chain was retrieved from a study of blood T cell repertoires in COVID-19. As for the study in general: There were acute and convalescent COVID-19 samples, and they came from the United States, Italy and Spain. In each case, the material was cDNA or gDNA derived from T cells, B-cell-depleted T cells, or PBMCs.

Original processing notes: Reference gene primer amplification yielded estimated nucleated cell counts. Produced via immunoSEQ multiplex PCR; TCRdb's table is partial and in-frame only. That table supplies the V and J calls and clone size; D and trimming were determined from the DNA. The sample holds about 230,000 clones, around 81% seen once. Between the trimmed V and J ends, which lost 1 base and 4 bases, there was a span of 15 bases. CDR1 SEHNR and CDR2 FQNEAQ come from the germline V gene (reference sequence). This CDR3 contains 16 residues. This receptor was identified in a man aged 45-65 years with active or convalescent COVID-19. The sequenced sample consisted of peripheral blood. The chain links TRBV7-9 to TRBJ2-3, with D possibly matching TRBD2 (7 bases). The CDR3 DNA reads as TGTGCCAGCAGCTTAGGCTCGGGGGGCCGGGCAGATACGCAGTATTTT. Protein: CASSLGSGGRADTQYF.